The rows below give T cell receptor beta chains drawn from one sample of a study of Graves' ophthalmopathy and Graves' hyperthyroidism. TCRdb independently ran MiXCR on the multiplex PCR reads; one entry per CDR3 protein. This table holds 240,000 or so distinct CDR3 sequences, 45% to 55% found once. Sequencing was done on a sample of peripheral blood. The origin of the receptors is an adult man with Graves' ophthalmopathy. CDR3s include the opening cysteine and the closing phenylalanine or tryptophan. Fields, in order: V gene, J gene, D gene, clone size, CDR3 protein, CDR3 DNA. D genes are given only for firm matches. A clone size is listed for some rows: how often the clone was seen (once, few, many), or a class if it is expanded.

>TRBV5-5|TRBJ2-5|NA|NA
CASSFSSYQEIQYF
TGTGCCAGCAGCTTCAGCTCCTATCAAGAGATCCAGTACTTC
>TRBV2|TRBJ1-2|NA|NA
CASREGRYGYTF
TGTGCCAGCAGGGAAGGCCGCTATGGCTACACCTTC
>TRBV29-1|TRBJ1-2|NA|many
CSVDDPGQEGYTF
TGCAGCGTTGATGATCCAGGTCAGGAAGGCTACACCTTC
>TRBV20-1|TRBJ2-7|NA|few
CSARVSLSAYEQYF
TGCAGTGCTAGAGTTTCACTATCAGCCTACGAGCAGTACTTC
>TRBV20-1|TRBJ2-2|NA|few
CSARWSYTGELFF
TGCAGTGCTCGCTGGTCGTACACCGGGGAGCTGTTTTTT
>TRBV7-9|TRBJ2-7|NA|NA
CASSLGWIDSYEQYF
TGTGCCAGCAGCTTAGGGTGGATTGACAGCTACGAGCAGTACTTC
>TRBV7-2|TRBJ2-7|NA|NA
CASSLRAGTGEQYF
TGTGCCAGCAGCTTAAGGGCAGGGACGGGGGAGCAGTACTTC
>TRBV4-1|TRBJ2-5|TRBD2|NA
CASSHRGGGSGPWRETQYF
TGCGCCAGCAGCCATAGGGGAGGCGGTAGCGGGCCGTGGAGAGAGACCCAGTACTTC
>TRBV9|TRBJ2-5|NA|NA
CASSVANGRQETQYF
TGTGCCAGCAGCGTAGCTAATGGCCGACAAGAGACCCAGTACTTC
>TRBV20-1|TRBJ2-2|TRBD2|NA
CSAREASGRTGELFF
TGCAGTGCTAGAGAGGCTAGCGGGAGGACCGGGGAGCTGTTTTTT
>TRBV7-2|TRBJ2-2|TRBD2|NA
CASSQEFREGLNTGELFF
TGTGCCAGCAGCCAAGAGTTCCGGGAGGGCCTGAACACCGGGGAGCTGTTTTTT
>TRBV10-3|TRBJ2-7|TRBD2|few
CASSPLRLAGGSYEQYF
TGTGCCAGCAGTCCCCTGAGACTAGCGGGGGGCTCCTACGAGCAGTACTTC
>TRBV7-9|TRBJ1-1|NA|NA
CANSPFAGVNTEAFF
TGTGCCAACAGCCCATTTGCGGGGGTGAACACTGAAGCTTTCTTT
>TRBV7-9|TRBJ1-1|NA|NA
CASSLLRIEAFF
TGTGCCAGCAGCTTGTTGCGTATTGAAGCTTTCTTT